Sequencing of this T cell receptor beta chain was carried out in a study of neurological immune-mediated disorders. Study results and caveats: HTLV-1-associated myelopathy had the most TCR clonal expansion, whereas multiple sclerosis had the least (lower than in healthy controls).

Ten or more counts support this clonotype. The antigen is not known. One entry per CDR3 protein results from TCRdb running MiXCR on the 5' RACE reads. The repertoire holds fewer than 60,000 distinct CDR3 sequences, with around 4% as singletons. The germline V gene encodes CDR1 SGHAT and CDR2 FQNNGV. J lost 12 bases, V lost 4 bases, and 8 bases had no gene match. The CDR3 is 13 residues long. Unsorted libraries were prepared from 2 million PBMCs that had been stored at -80 C. Material for sequencing was PBMCs. The chain employs TRBV11-2 and TRBJ2-1; the match to TRBD2 covers 8 bases. The TCR sequence derives from a man in his 60s with multiple sclerosis. The CDR3, as DNA: TGTGCCAGCAGCTCGGACCGTAGCGGGACGCAGTTCTTC. This sequence encodes CASSSDRSGTQFF.